This T cell receptor (beta chain) was identified in a study of identical twins. TCRdb processed the 5' RACE reads anew with MiXCR; each CDR3 protein has one entry. The table includes 450,000 to 500,000 distinct CDR3 sequences, more than 13% detected once. Whole-study results and caveats: Sequences that were beta out-of-frame showed weaker excess twin sharing. Cord blood's abundant beta clonotypes had fewer insertions, unlike memory repertoires.

Note on this clonotype: The target antigen is unknown.

This CDR3 has 15 amino acids. Germline V gene data show CDR1 as MNHEY and CDR2 as SVGAGI. V lost 4 bases, J lost 0 bases, and 10 bases lay in between. These data also featured in a second study, about yellow fever vaccine responses in identical twins.

This TCR was recovered from a woman under 30 in good health. The specimen was CD4+ T cells sorted from blood. This chain joins TRBV6-5 and TRBJ2-1, with no clear D. The CDR3 is CASSFGKSSYNEQFF. The CDR3 nucleotides read TGTGCCAGCAGTTTTGGCAAGAGCTCCTACAATGAGCAGTTCTTC.